Following are 22 T cell receptor beta chains from one sample sequenced in a study of beta chain features in type 1 diabetes. The whole isolated RNA underwent reverse transcription, so sequencing captured expressed TCRB transcripts. The table came from immunoSEQ multiplex PCR; TCRdb's copy has only in-frame clones and leaves some out. The sample has 350,000 or so clones; 15% to 20% are singletons. The sample was naive CD4+ T cells from blood. These receptors were obtained from a woman between 18 and 29 years old in good health.

CDR3 loop: CASRPRAGEQFF. The CDR3 DNA reads as TGTGCCAGCAGACCAAGAGCGGGGGAGCAGTTCTTC. This rearrangement joins TRBV6-5 to TRBJ2-1, with 7 bases that match TRBD2. CDR3 length: 12 residues. J gave up 10 bases and V 6 bases, and 6 bases lay outside the gene matches. Germline V CDR1 and CDR2: MNHEY, SVGAGI.

This clone was counted only a few times. V usage is TRBV15 and J usage is TRBJ1-5; D is possibly TRBD1 (6 bases). The CDR3 has 15 residues. CDR1 and CDR2 from the germline V gene are LNHNV and YYDKDF (reference sequence). V was cut by 1 base and J by 7 bases, with 14 bases left in between. The CDR3 DNA is TGTGCCACCAGCAGAGTAACAGGGACGGGGCAGCCCCAGCATTTT. It encodes CATSRVTGTGQPQHF.

This chain links TRBV9 with TRBJ1-3, with 8 positions matching TRBD1. From germline, CDR1 is SGDLS and CDR2 YYNGEE. V shed 3 bases, J shed 8 bases, and the junction held 4 bases outside the gene matches. This CDR3 is built from 13 residues. Here the CDR3 DNA reads TGTGCCAGCAGCGCTGGACAGGGAGACACCATATATTTT. It yields the protein CASSAGQGDTIYF.

This clone was counted a few times. The V call is TRBV28, the J call TRBJ1-2; no definite D call. The ends were cut back, 1 base at V and 8 bases at J, with 8 bases in the middle. Germline V lookup: CDR1 MDHEN, CDR2 SYDVKM. The CDR3 spans 12 residues. CDR3 bases: TGTGCCAGCAGTTTATCTTTGTTGGGCTACACCTTC. Its translation: CASSLSLLGYTF.

In this sample, this clone turned up once. The chain links TRBV2 to TRBJ1-4, with D unresolved. V dropped 3 bases and J dropped 10 bases, with 12 bases sitting between them. Germline loops: CDR1 SNHLY, CDR2 FYNNEI. The CDR3 spans 13 residues. DNA for the CDR3: TGTGCCAGCAGTGAGGATCATCAGGCAAAACTGTTTTTT. It codes for CASSEDHQAKLFF.

Only a few counts were recorded for this clone. The chain employs TRBV18 and TRBJ1-1; 8 positions match TRBD1. V dropped 6 bases and J dropped 4; count of bases not matched to a gene: 7. From germline, CDR1 is KGHSH and CDR2 LQKENI. The CDR3 covers 14 residues. This CDR3 reads CASSPRDRSTEAFF. The CDR3 DNA reads as TGTGCCAGCTCGCCCCGGGACAGGTCCACTGAAGCTTTCTTT.

This clone was picked up one time. The chain has TRBV7-9 and TRBJ2-1, with TRBD1 identical over 7 bases. Looked up from germline, CDR1 is SEHNR and CDR2 is FQNEAQ (reference sequence). The ends lost 4 bases at V and 6 bases at J; junction bases unmatched: 6. This CDR3 spans 14 amino acids. The CDR3 here is CASSSGTDPNEQFF. For the CDR3, the DNA is TGTGCCAGCAGCTCCGGGACAGACCCCAATGAGCAGTTCTTC.

Turning to this clone: The same CDR3 is also encoded by other DNA sequences in this sample. The chain has TRBV6-5 and TRBJ2-5; D remains unclear. From germline, CDR1 is MNHEY and CDR2 SVGAGI. This CDR3 spans 13 amino acids. Trimming shortened V by 5 bases and J by 4 bases, and 11 bases separated the two germline ends. The CDR3 is CASSPDLGETQYF. The CDR3 bases are TGTGCCAGCAGTCCCGACTTGGGAGAGACCCAGTACTTC.

The chain recombines TRBV19 with TRBJ2-7; TRBD1 matches 7 bases. V lost 4 bases to trimming and J lost 0 bases; unmatched junction nucleotides: 6. Germline lookup yields CDR1 LNHDA and CDR2 SQIVND (reference sequence). The CDR3 is 15 amino acids. The chain's CDR3 is CASSNLGGLSYEQYF. The CDR3 DNA reads TGTGCCAGTAGTAACCTAGGGGGCCTCTCCTACGAGCAGTACTTC. Together with reference TRBV19 and TRBJ2-7, the CDR3 gives the full variable domain: DGGITQSPKYLFRKEGQNVTLSCEQNLNHDAMYWYRQDPGQGLRLIYYSQIVNDFQKGDIAEGYSVSREKKESFPLTVTSAQKNPTAFYLCASSNLGGLSYEQYFGPGTRLTVT.

The rearrangement joins TRBV25-1 to TRBJ2-5; D is unresolved. This CDR3 is 14 amino acids long. The V end lost 3 bases, the J end lost 6 bases, and 14 bases lay between the germline ends. The germline gives CDR1 MGHDK, CDR2 SYGVNS. The CDR3, as DNA: TGTGCCAGCAGTGACGGGTTATGGCTACAGACCCAGTACTTC. Translation: CASSDGLWLQTQYF.

The chain carries TRBV27 and TRBJ1-6, with 7 bases that match TRBD1. CDR1 is MNHEY, CDR2 SMNVEV, per germline (reference sequence). V was clipped by 5 bases and J by 12 bases; unmatched bases: 7. The CDR3 has 13 amino acids. CDR3 bases: TGTGCCAGCAGTATACAGGGGATCCAACCCCTCCACTTT. It translates to CASSIQGIQPLHF.

The V call is TRBV12-5, the J call TRBJ2-3; no firm D call. Trimming took off 0 bases at V and 5 bases at J, with 9 bases between the two ends. Germline CDR1 and CDR2: LGHNT and FRNRAP. This CDR3 contains 14 residues. For the CDR3, the DNA is TGTGCTAGTGGTTTGGTACCAAGCCTAGATACGCAGTATTTT. It translates to CASGLVPSLDTQYF.

This clone was picked up one time. The chain uses TRBV6-6 and TRBJ2-7; tentatively, D is TRBD1 (5 bases). The CDR3 runs to 13 residues. In germline, CDR1 is MNHNY, CDR2 SVGAGI (reference sequence). Trimming removed 2 bases at V and 5 bases at J, with 10 bases between. The CDR3 sequence: CASSYGAPHEQYF. The CDR3 DNA is TGTGCCAGCAGTTACGGGGCTCCCCACGAGCAGTACTTC.

The rearrangement uses TRBV11-3 and TRBJ2-2; TRBD1 matches at 7 bases. V trimming: 4 bases; J trimming: 4 bases; junction bases outside the gene matches: 9. The germline gives CDR1 SGHNT, CDR2 YENEEA. The CDR3 sequence is 16 residues long. The CDR3 DNA reads TGTGCCAGCAGCTCATCGACAGGGTTAGGCACCGGGGAGCTGTTTTTT. Translation: CASSSSTGLGTGELFF.

This clone was seen a few times. The chain carries TRBV19 and TRBJ2-3, with unresolved D. The CDR3 totals 14 residues. V lost 3 bases to trimming and J lost 2 bases, with 9 bases between them. Looked up from germline, CDR1 is LNHDA and CDR2 is SQIVND (reference sequence). The CDR3 loop reads CASSIPGSTDTQYF. The DNA of the CDR3 is TGTGCCAGTAGTATCCCAGGTTCCACAGATACGCAGTATTTT.

This clone was observed a few times. The rearrangement links TRBV9 to TRBJ1-2; TRBD1 might be the D (5 bases). From germline, CDR1 is SGDLS and CDR2 YYNGEE. The germline V and J ends were trimmed by 3 bases and 8 bases, with 17 bases remaining between them. The CDR3 is 14 residues long. CDR3 sequence: CASSALLGDLGYTF. Written as DNA, the CDR3 is TGTGCCAGCAGCGCCCTTCTAGGGGATTTGGGCTACACCTTC.

The chain couples TRBV5-1 to TRBJ2-3; 10 bases fit TRBD2. Germline V CDR1 and CDR2: SGHRS, YFSETQ. The CDR3 totals 17 residues. Trimming at V came to 4 bases and at J to 4 bases, leaving 12 bases not matched to a gene. CDR3 nucleotide sequence: TGCGCCAGCAGCATCCGGTCTAGCGGGAGCGTCCCAGATACGCAGTATTTT. This sequence encodes CASSIRSSGSVPDTQYF.

Points on this clone: The sample carries other DNA sequences with the same CDR3. V and J are TRBV30 and TRBJ1-5; D is unresolved. V lost 2 bases to trimming and J lost 4 bases, with 9 bases between them. CDR1 and CDR2 (germline): GTSNPN, SVGIG (reference sequence). The CDR3 is 13 residues long. CDR3 sequence reads: CAWSSRGNQPQHF. The CDR3 coding sequence is TGTGCCTGGAGTTCCCGAGGGAATCAGCCCCAGCATTTT.

The J gene is TRBJ2-7, the V gene TRBV10-3; the match to TRBD1 covers 8 bases. With 5 bases clipped from V and 2 bases from J, the junction kept 5 bases outside the gene matches. CDR3 length: 14 residues. Germline V gives CDR1 ENHRY, CDR2 SYGVKD. The CDR3 sequence: CAISSSTGAYEQYF. CDR3 DNA sequence: TGTGCCATCAGTTCCTCGACAGGGGCCTACGAGCAGTACTTC.

This clone was seen only a few times. The chain has TRBV5-6 and TRBJ1-1; no reliable D call. The V end lost 4 bases, the J end lost 3 bases, and 13 bases lay between the germline ends. Per germline, CDR1 SGHDT and CDR2 YYEEEE. The CDR3 runs 14 residues. CDR3 sequence reads: CASSRTERYTEAFF. CDR3 in DNA: TGTGCCAGCAGCCGGACGGAGCGGTACACTGAAGCTTTCTTT.

The table lists this clone with a few counts. The CDR3 loop is CASSVGQGDEQYF. CDR3 nucleotides: TGTGCCAGCAGCGTAGGACAGGGGGACGAGCAGTACTTC. The V gene is TRBV9, the J gene TRBJ2-7; TRBD1 agrees at 9 bases. The CDR3 consists of 13 residues. The J segment lost 5 bases and the V segment lost 0 bases, leaving 0 bases of the junction unmatched. Germline lookup yields CDR1 SGDLS and CDR2 YYNGEE.

V is TRBV4-3 and J is TRBJ1-2, with 10 bases matching TRBD1. Germline values: CDR1 LGHNA, CDR2 YSLEER. V lost 3 bases to trimming and J lost 3 bases; unmatched junction nucleotides: 7. The CDR3 spans 16 residues. DNA for the CDR3: TGCGCCAGCAGCCACTTAATCGGGACAGGGGACTATGGCTACACCTTC. Residues: CASSHLIGTGDYGYTF.